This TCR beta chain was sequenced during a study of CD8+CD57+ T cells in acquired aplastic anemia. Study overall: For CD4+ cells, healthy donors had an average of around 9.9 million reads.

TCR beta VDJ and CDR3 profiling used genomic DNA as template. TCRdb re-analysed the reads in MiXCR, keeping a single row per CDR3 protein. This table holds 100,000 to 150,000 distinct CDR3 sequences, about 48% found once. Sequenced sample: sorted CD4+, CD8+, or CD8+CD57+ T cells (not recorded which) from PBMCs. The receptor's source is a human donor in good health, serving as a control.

The CDR3 here is CASSIRASRDSPNTGELFF. For the CDR3, the DNA is TGTGCCAGTAGTATTAGGGCTAGCAGAGACTCACCAAACACCGGGGAGCTGTTTTTT. The chain couples TRBV19 to TRBJ2-2; TRBD2 is a possible D gene (5 bases). Germline lookup yields CDR1 LNHDA and CDR2 SQIVND (reference sequence). The V end was cut by 3 bases, the J end by 2 bases, with 22 bases between. This CDR3 has 19 residues.